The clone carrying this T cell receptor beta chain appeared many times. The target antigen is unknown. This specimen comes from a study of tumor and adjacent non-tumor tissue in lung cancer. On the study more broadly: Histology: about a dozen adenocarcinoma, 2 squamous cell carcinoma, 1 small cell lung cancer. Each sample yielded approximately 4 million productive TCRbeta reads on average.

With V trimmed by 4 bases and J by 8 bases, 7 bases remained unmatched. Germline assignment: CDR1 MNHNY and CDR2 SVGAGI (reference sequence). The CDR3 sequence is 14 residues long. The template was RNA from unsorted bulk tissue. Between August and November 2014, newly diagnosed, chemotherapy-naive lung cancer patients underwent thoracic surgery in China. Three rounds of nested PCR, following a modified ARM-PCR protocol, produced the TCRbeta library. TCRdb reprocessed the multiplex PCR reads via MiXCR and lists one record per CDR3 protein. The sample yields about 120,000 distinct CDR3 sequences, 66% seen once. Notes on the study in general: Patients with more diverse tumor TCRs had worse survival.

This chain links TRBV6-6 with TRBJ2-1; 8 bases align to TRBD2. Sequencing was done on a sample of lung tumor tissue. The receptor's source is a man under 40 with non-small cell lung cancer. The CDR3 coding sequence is TGTGCCAGCAGTTCTCGCGGGAGGAAAGATGAGCAGTTCTTC. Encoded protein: CASSSRGRKDEQFF.